This TCR beta chain was identified in a study of blood T cell repertoires in COVID-19. Study context: Acute and convalescent COVID-19 specimens originated in the United States, Italy and Spain.

Clinical histories supplied by participants themselves formed the basis of cohort assignment. For recovered donors of Cohort 3, there were two negative PCRs, clearance, or symptom resolution. Looked up from germline, CDR1 is LNHDA and CDR2 is SQIVND (reference sequence). The CDR3 totals 14 residues. The ends were cut back, 8 bases at V and 5 bases at J, with 18 bases in the middle. Original processing notes: Amplified reference gene primers provided the basis for estimating nucleated cell counts. This table comes from immunoSEQ multiplex PCR, and its TCRdb copy is limited to in-frame clones, with some not included. The V and J calls and clone size were taken over from that table, and D and trimming were inferred from the DNA. The top ten clones hold 8% to 13% of a sample with about 300,000 clones, more than 75% of them seen once.

The chain recombines TRBV19 with TRBJ1-2; D is unresolved. Sequenced material: PBMCs or T cells enriched from blood (not recorded which). The clonotype was recovered from a woman between 18 and 29 years old who had recovered from COVID-19. The CDR3 DNA reads TGTGCCAGTTGTAAAGGAGATGATGAGTATGGCTACACCTTC. Protein: CASCKGDDEYGYTF.